Listed below are T cell receptor beta chains from one sample, sequenced in a study of cytomegalovirus exposure and HLA in healthy donors. The repertoire was sequenced with immunoSEQ multiplex PCR; TCRdb's copy has only in-frame clones and lacks some. The sample lists 110,000 or so clones; 76% were seen once. The sample consisted of PBMCs. Every receptor here comes from a man in his forties or fifties in good health and CMV-seropositive. Both conserved end residues are part of each CDR3. D genes are given only for firm matches. Expanded clones are given a class, and other clones once, few, many or no size at all.

D gene: .; V gene: TRBV2; J gene: TRBJ2-7; CDR3 length: 12; clone size: .; CDR3 protein: CASRDSPYEQYF; CDR3 DNA: TGTGCCAGCAGGGACAGTCCCTACGAGCAGTACTTC
D gene: TRBD2; V gene: TRBV29-1; J gene: TRBJ2-3; CDR3 length: 15; clone size: .; CDR3 protein: CSVEGRTSSTDTQYF; CDR3 DNA: TGCAGCGTTGAAGGCCGGACTAGTAGCACAGATACGCAGTATTTT
D gene: .; V gene: TRBV19; J gene: TRBJ1-2; CDR3 length: 13; clone size: .; CDR3 protein: CASSMSAIYGYTF; CDR3 DNA: TGTGCCAGTAGTATGTCAGCGATCTATGGCTACACCTTC
D gene: TRBD1; V gene: TRBV28; J gene: TRBJ1-5; CDR3 length: 15; clone size: .; CDR3 protein: CASSLGQGYRQPQHF; CDR3 DNA: TGTGCCAGCAGCCTAGGACAGGGCTATCGGCAGCCCCAGCATTTT
D gene: TRBD1; V gene: TRBV2; J gene: TRBJ1-4; CDR3 length: 14; clone size: .; CDR3 protein: CASGTTGANEKLFF; CDR3 DNA: TGTGCCAGCGGGACGACAGGGGCTAATGAAAAACTGTTTTTT
D gene: TRBD2; V gene: TRBV2; J gene: TRBJ2-5; CDR3 length: 13; clone size: few; CDR3 protein: CASTLGGVETQYF; CDR3 DNA: TGTGCCAGCACCCTCGGGGGGGTAGAGACCCAGTACTTC
D gene: .; V gene: TRBV30; J gene: TRBJ2-4; CDR3 length: 13; clone size: .; CDR3 protein: CACRSPGANIQYF; CDR3 DNA: TGTGCCTGCCGGAGCCCAGGGGCGAACATTCAGTACTTC
D gene: TRBD1; V gene: TRBV27; J gene: TRBJ1-5; CDR3 length: 12; clone size: .; CDR3 protein: CATGQRNQPQHF; CDR3 DNA: TGTGCCACGGGACAGAGAAATCAGCCCCAGCATTTT
D gene: .; V gene: TRBV19; J gene: TRBJ1-6; CDR3 length: 13; clone size: .; CDR3 protein: CASSIGSSSPLHF; CDR3 DNA: TGTGCCAGTAGTATCGGTTCGAGTTCACCCCTCCACTTT
D gene: .; V gene: TRBV19; J gene: TRBJ1-5; CDR3 length: 14; clone size: .; CDR3 protein: CASIRSGSNQPQHF; CDR3 DNA: TGTGCCAGTATTCGTTCGGGTAGCAATCAGCCCCAGCATTTT
D gene: TRBD1; V gene: TRBV7-3; J gene: TRBJ2-1; CDR3 length: 11; clone size: .; CDR3 protein: CASGNRGMQFF; CDR3 DNA: TGTGCCAGCGGCAACAGGGGGATGCAGTTCTTC
D gene: .; V gene: TRBV19; J gene: TRBJ2-1; CDR3 length: 14; clone size: .; CDR3 protein: CASSIGPEGNEQFF; CDR3 DNA: TGTGCCAGTAGTATAGGTCCAGAGGGCAATGAGCAGTTCTTC
D gene: .; V gene: TRBV12-2; J gene: TRBJ1-2; CDR3 length: 21; clone size: .; CDR3 protein: CASRPAPPTEAGVTSNYGYTF; CDR3 DNA: TGTGCAAGTCGCCCCGCCCCCCCGACGGAGGCCGGGGTGACCTCTAACTATGGCTACACCTTC
D gene: .; V gene: TRBV2; J gene: TRBJ1-1; CDR3 length: 13; clone size: .; CDR3 protein: CARVRDPDTEAFF; CDR3 DNA: TGTGCCAGGGTCCGGGATCCTGACACTGAAGCTTTCTTT
D gene: TRBD2; V gene: TRBV7-9; J gene: TRBJ2-5; CDR3 length: 15; clone size: .; CDR3 protein: CASSFPLASQETQYF; CDR3 DNA: TGTGCCAGCAGCTTCCCACTAGCGTCTCAAGAGACCCAGTACTTC
D gene: .; V gene: TRBV7-2; J gene: TRBJ2-7; CDR3 length: 13; clone size: .; CDR3 protein: CASSLRAVYEQYF; CDR3 DNA: TGTGCCAGCAGCTTAAGAGCGGTCTACGAGCAGTACTTC
D gene: .; V gene: TRBV6-6; J gene: TRBJ1-4; CDR3 length: 15; clone size: .; CDR3 protein: CASPKNREINEKLFF; CDR3 DNA: TGTGCCAGCCCAAAGAACAGGGAAATAAATGAAAAACTGTTTTTT
D gene: .; V gene: TRBV7-8; J gene: TRBJ2-7; CDR3 length: 13; clone size: .; CDR3 protein: CASSLGLVYEQYF; CDR3 DNA: TGTGCCAGCAGCTTAGGGCTAGTCTACGAGCAGTACTTC
D gene: TRBD1; V gene: TRBV27; J gene: TRBJ2-7; CDR3 length: 14; clone size: .; CDR3 protein: CASSLRQGTYEQYF; CDR3 DNA: TGTGCCAGCAGTCTTCGACAGGGCACCTACGAGCAGTACTTC
D gene: .; V gene: TRBV21-1; J gene: TRBJ2-4; CDR3 length: 15; clone size: .; CDR3 protein: CASSVTQESKNIQYF; CDR3 DNA: TGTGCCAGCAGCGTTACTCAGGAATCCAAAAACATTCAGTACTTC
D gene: TRBD2; V gene: TRBV7-9; J gene: TRBJ2-1; CDR3 length: 16; clone size: .; CDR3 protein: CASSHRTSGGRNEQFF; CDR3 DNA: TGTGCCAGCAGCCACCGGACTAGCGGGGGTCGCAATGAGCAGTTCTTC
D gene: TRBD2; V gene: TRBV7-2; J gene: TRBJ2-2; CDR3 length: 19; clone size: .; CDR3 protein: CASSSPAGRGLAYTGELFF; CDR3 DNA: TGTGCCAGCAGCTCGCCGGCGGGGAGGGGACTAGCGTATACCGGGGAGCTGTTTTTT
D gene: .; V gene: TRBV28; J gene: TRBJ1-2; CDR3 length: 13; clone size: .; CDR3 protein: CASSLTGQNGYTF; CDR3 DNA: TGTGCCAGCAGTTTAACAGGTCAAAATGGCTACACCTTC
D gene: TRBD1; V gene: TRBV18; J gene: TRBJ1-6; CDR3 length: 15; clone size: .; CDR3 protein: CASSPPTGGNSPLHF; CDR3 DNA: TGTGCCAGCTCACCACCGACAGGGGGGAATTCACCCCTCCACTTT
D gene: .; V gene: TRBV7-9; J gene: TRBJ2-1; CDR3 length: 17; clone size: .; CDR3 protein: CASSSNSRLKLSDEQFF; CDR3 DNA: TGTGCCAGCAGCTCAAACAGTAGGCTAAAGCTCTCGGATGAGCAGTTCTTC
D gene: TRBD1; V gene: TRBV27; J gene: TRBJ1-2; CDR3 length: 14; clone size: .; CDR3 protein: CASSKGGLPYGYTF; CDR3 DNA: TGTGCCAGCAGTAAAGGGGGCTTACCTTATGGCTACACCTTC
D gene: .; V gene: TRBV28; J gene: TRBJ1-5; CDR3 length: 13; clone size: .; CDR3 protein: CASSLPQDQPQHF; CDR3 DNA: TGTGCCAGCAGTTTGCCACAGGATCAGCCCCAGCATTTT
D gene: TRBD2; V gene: TRBV28; J gene: TRBJ2-3; CDR3 length: 14; clone size: .; CDR3 protein: CASSLAGVPDTQYF; CDR3 DNA: TGTGCCAGCAGTTTAGCGGGAGTACCAGATACGCAGTATTTT